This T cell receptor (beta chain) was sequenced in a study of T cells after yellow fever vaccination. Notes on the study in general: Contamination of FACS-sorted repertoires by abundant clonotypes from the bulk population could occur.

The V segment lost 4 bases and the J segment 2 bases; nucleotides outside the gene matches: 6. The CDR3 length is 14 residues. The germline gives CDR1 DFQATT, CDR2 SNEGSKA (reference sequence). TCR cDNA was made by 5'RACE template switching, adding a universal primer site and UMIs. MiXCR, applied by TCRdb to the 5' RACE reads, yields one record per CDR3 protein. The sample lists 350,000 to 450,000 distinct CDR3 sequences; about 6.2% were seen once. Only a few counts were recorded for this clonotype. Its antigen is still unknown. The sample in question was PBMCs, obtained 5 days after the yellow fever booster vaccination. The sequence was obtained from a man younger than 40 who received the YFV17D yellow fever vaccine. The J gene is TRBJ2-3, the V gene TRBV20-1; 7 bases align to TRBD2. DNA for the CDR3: TGCAGTGCTACCCCTAGCGGTTACACAGATACGCAGTATTTT. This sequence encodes CSATPSGYTDTQYF.